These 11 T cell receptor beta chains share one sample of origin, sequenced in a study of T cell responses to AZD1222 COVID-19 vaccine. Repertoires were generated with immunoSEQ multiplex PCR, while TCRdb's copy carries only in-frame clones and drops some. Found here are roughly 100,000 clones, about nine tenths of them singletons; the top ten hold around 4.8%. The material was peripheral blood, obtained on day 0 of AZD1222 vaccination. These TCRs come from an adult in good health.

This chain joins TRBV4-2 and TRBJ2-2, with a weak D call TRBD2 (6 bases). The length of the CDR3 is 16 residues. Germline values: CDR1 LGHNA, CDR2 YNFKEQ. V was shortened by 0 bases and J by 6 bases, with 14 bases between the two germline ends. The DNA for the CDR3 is TGTGCCAGCAGCCAAGAGGCGGGGCTAGCCCCCGGGGAGCTGTTTTTT. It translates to CASSQEAGLAPGELFF.

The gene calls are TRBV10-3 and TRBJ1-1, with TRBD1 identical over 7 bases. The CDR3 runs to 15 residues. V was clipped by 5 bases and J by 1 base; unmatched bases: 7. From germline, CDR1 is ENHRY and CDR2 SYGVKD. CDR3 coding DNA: TGTGCCATCAGTCCTTACCGGGACAGGAACACTGAAGCTTTCTTT. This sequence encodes CAISPYRDRNTEAFF.

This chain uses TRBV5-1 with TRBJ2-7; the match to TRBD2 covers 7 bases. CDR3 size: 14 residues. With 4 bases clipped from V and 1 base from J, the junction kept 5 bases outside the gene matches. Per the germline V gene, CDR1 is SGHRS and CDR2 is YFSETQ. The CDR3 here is CASSAGGSSYEQYF. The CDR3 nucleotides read TGCGCCAGCAGCGCCGGCGGGAGTTCCTACGAGCAGTACTTC.

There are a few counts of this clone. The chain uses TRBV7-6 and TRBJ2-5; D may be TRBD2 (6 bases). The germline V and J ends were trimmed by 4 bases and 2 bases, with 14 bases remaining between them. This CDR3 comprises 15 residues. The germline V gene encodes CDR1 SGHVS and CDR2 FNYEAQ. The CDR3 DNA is TGTGCCAGCAGCTCGACTAGGATGGCGCAAGAGACCCAGTACTTC. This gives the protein CASSSTRMAQETQYF.

CDR3 DNA sequence: TGTGCCAGCAGCTTAGGTTCCAGGGGGTTTTCTGGAAACACCATATATTTT. Translated, it gives CASSLGSRGFSGNTIYF. The gene calls are TRBV7-9 and TRBJ1-3; 7 nucleotides match TRBD1. Germline loops: CDR1 SEHNR, CDR2 FQNEAQ (reference sequence). Unmatched junction bases numbered 7, after V lost 1 base and J lost 1 base. The CDR3 loop spans 17 amino acids.

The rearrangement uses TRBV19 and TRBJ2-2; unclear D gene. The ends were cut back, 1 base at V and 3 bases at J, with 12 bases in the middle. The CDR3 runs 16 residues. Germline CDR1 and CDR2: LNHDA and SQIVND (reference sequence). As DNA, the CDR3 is TGTGCCAGTAGTATAGGGTTGGGATTCGACACCGGGGAGCTGTTTTTT. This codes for CASSIGLGFDTGELFF. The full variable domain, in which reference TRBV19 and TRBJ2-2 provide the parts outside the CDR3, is DGGITQSPKYLFRKEGQNVTLSCEQNLNHDAMYWYRQDPGQGLRLIYYSQIVNDFQKGDIAEGYSVSREKKESFPLTVTSAQKNPTAFYLCASSIGLGFDTGELFFGEGSRLTVL.

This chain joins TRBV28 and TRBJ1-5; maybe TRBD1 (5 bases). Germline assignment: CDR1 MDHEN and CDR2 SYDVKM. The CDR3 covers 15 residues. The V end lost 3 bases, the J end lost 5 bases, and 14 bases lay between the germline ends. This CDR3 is CASSFGLGDYQPQHF. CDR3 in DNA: TGTGCCAGCAGTTTTGGTTTAGGGGATTATCAGCCCCAGCATTTT.

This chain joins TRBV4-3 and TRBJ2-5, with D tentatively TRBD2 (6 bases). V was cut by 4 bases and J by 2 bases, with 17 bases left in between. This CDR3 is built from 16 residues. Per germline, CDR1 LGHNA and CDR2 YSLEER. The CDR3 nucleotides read TGCGCCAGCAGCCCTGGGAGGCGGGGCGTTCAAGAGACCCAGTACTTC. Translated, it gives CASSPGRRGVQETQYF.

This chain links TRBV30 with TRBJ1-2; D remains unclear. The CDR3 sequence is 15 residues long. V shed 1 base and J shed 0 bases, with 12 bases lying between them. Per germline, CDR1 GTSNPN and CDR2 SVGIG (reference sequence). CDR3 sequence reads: CAWSASGRANYGYTF. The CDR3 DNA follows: TGTGCCTGGAGTGCCTCCGGCCGAGCTAACTATGGCTACACCTTC. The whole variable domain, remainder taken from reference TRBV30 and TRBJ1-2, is SQTIHQWPATLVQPVGSPLSLECTVEGTSNPNLYWYRQAAGRGLQLLFYSVGIGQISSEVPQNLSASRPQDRQFILSSKKLLLSDSGFYLCAWSASGRANYGYTFGSGTRLTVV.

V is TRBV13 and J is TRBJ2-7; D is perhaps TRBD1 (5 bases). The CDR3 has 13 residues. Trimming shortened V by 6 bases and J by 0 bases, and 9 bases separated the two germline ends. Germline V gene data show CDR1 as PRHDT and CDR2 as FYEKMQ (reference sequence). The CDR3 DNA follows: TGTGCCAGCAGTCAGGGCCTCTCCTACGAGCAGTACTTC. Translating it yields CASSQGLSYEQYF.

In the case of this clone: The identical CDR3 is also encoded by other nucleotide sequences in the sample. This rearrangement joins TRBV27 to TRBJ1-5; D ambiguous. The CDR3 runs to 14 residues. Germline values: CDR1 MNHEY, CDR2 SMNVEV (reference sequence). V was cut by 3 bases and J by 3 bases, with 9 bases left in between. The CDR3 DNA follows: TGTGCCAGCAGTTTCCTGGGAAACAATCAGCCCCAGCATTTT. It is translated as CASSFLGNNQPQHF.